This T cell receptor beta chain emerged from a study of Ad26.COV2.S vaccination and SARS-CoV-2 variants. Overall study context: The study gave Ad26.COV2.S intramuscularly, once or twice 56 days apart. Study results and caveats: Measures of TCR breadth and depth may have fallen short of total T cell responses. Reported post-vaccination CD8+ and CD4+ T cell responses to spike showed substantial breadth.

Regarding treatment: 15 to 20 received Ad26.COV2.S at low or high dose, single or two shots; roughly 5 received placebo; per-sample allocation not given. Samples analyzed were those drawn on day 63 after the first vaccine or placebo injection. The administered vaccine (an Ad26 vector) expressed Wuhan-strain SARS-CoV-2 spike. The germline V gene has CDR1 SGHTA and CDR2 FQGNSA. The V and J ends lost 3 bases and 3 bases respectively, with 8 bases between them. This CDR3 has 14 amino acids. Using immunoSEQ multiplex PCR, the repertoire was profiled, and TCRdb retains in-frame clones only, with some absent. The table has 400,000 to 500,000 clones, nearly 90% seen once. Points on this clone: The antigen remains unidentified.

This receptor was taken from a person aged 18-60 years who received the Ad26.COV2.S COVID-19 vaccine or a placebo. The source was peripheral blood, collected in a trial of Ad26.COV2.S vaccine versus placebo. The rearrangement joins TRBV7-2 to TRBJ1-4; D remains ambiguous. In DNA form, the CDR3 reads TGTGCCAGCAGCTTTGTGGGTTCTAATGAAAAACTGTTTTTT. It encodes CASSFVGSNEKLFF.